This T cell receptor (beta chain) was captured in a study of OX40 agonist ivuxolimab in advanced cancers. The V gene end was trimmed by 1 base and the J gene end by 6 bases; junction bases not matched to a gene: 11. The length of the CDR3 is 18 residues. CDR1 and CDR2 from the germline V gene are SGHAT and FQNNGV. This clone has more than one count but fewer than ten. Clones were sequenced by immunoSEQ multiplex PCR, and TCRdb holds only the in-frame ones, with some missing. The data show 80,000 to 95,000 clones, with approximately 88% seen just once and approximately 1.5% held by the top ten. V and J are TRBV11-2 and TRBJ2-1; 11 positions match TRBD2. Sequences were derived from CD4+ or CD8+ T cells sorted from blood, sampled in a trial of the OX40 agonist ivuxolimab. The receptor was isolated from an adult with an advanced solid tumor such as melanoma, head and neck, liver or kidney cancer. As DNA, the CDR3 is TGTGCCAGCAGCTTAGTAGCGGGAGGGCCAGGGTTAGTCAATGAGCAGTTCTTC. Encoded protein: CASSLVAGGPGLVNEQFF.